This T cell receptor beta chain comes out of a study of T cells in Graves' hyperthyroidism and ophthalmopathy. This clonotype was counted many times. Its antigen is not identified. J gave up 6 bases and V 4 bases, and 16 bases lay outside the gene matches. The length of the CDR3 is 17 residues. The germline gives CDR1 SGHVS, CDR2 FQNEAQ. Points from the study as a whole: Ophthalmopathy cases were set apart from stable hyperthyroidism by a 13 V-J model. The model made its ophthalmopathy prediction, and onset followed a median approximately six months later.

The CDR3 regions of TCR beta were amplified from RNA transcripts. HTBI primers were used for first-round RT-PCR of the TCR CDR3. One entry per CDR3 protein results from TCRdb running MiXCR on the multiplex PCR reads. Of 660,000 or so distinct CDR3 sequences listed, less than 25% are singletons. The sample comprised blood. This receptor was taken from a man aged 25 to 40 with Graves' ophthalmopathy. This chain links TRBV7-8 with TRBJ2-7; 9 bases align to TRBD2. CDR3 in amino acids: CASSSDAGVAGVPEQYF. Written as DNA, the CDR3 is TGTGCCAGCAGCTCAGACGCGGGGGTAGCGGGAGTGCCCGAGCAGTACTTC.